This TCR beta chain was found in a study of T-cell memory formation after mild COVID-19. TCRdb re-analysed the 5' RACE reads in MiXCR, keeping a single row per CDR3 protein. The sample shows about 270,000 distinct CDR3 sequences, 15% to 20% of them seen only once. Study-wide results and limits: Shrinking CD4+ clones resided mostly in CM and EM, and CD8+ ones in EMRA.

Germline V gives CDR1 ENHRY, CDR2 SYGVKD. The germline V and J ends were trimmed by 0 bases and 10 bases, with 12 bases remaining between them. The length of the CDR3 is 13 residues. This clonotype was observed a handful of times. As yet, its antigen is unknown. This receptor was taken from a man between 18 and 29 years old who had mild COVID-19 (a few samples of this study predate the infection). Cell type and time point are not known. The source material was PBMCs or a T cell subset sorted from them (not recorded which). The chain recombines TRBV10-3 with TRBJ1-1, with D possibly being TRBD1 (6 bases). The CDR3 DNA is TGTGCCATCAGTGAGTCCTTCGGGGGCCCAGCTTTCTTT. As protein: CAISESFGGPAFF.